This TCR beta chain appears in the sequencing data of a study of blood T cell repertoires in COVID-19. Across the whole study: COVID-19 samples from acute and convalescent phases originated in the United States, Italy and Spain. T cells, B-cell-depleted T cells, or PBMCs provided the cDNA or gDNA that served as material.

From germline, CDR1 is LNHDA and CDR2 SQIVND (reference sequence). Trimming stripped 8 bases from V and 0 bases from J, with 14 bases between. The CDR3 has 15 amino acids. Assignments of participants to cohorts depended upon their own reported clinical history. Assay used: immunoSEQ multiplex PCR; TCRdb lists only in-frame clones, some missing. The sample has approximately 330,000 clones, approximately 86% seen once. This TCR came from a woman aged 40 to 49 with acute COVID-19. The sequencing input was PBMCs or T cells enriched from blood (not recorded which). This chain links TRBV19 with TRBJ1-5; D gene ambiguous. The CDR3 bases are TGTGCCAGTCTCCTAACCGCGAATAGCAATCAGCCCCAGCATTTT. Protein sequence: CASLLTANSNQPQHF.